This T cell receptor (beta chain) derives from a study of T cell responses to AZD1222 COVID-19 vaccine. Background on the study: Timing groups of about 4 and about 12 weeks for second doses were pooled. Findings and caveats of the study: Baseline seropositivity characterized only a handful of AZD1222 recipients. White British ancestry dominated among donors, who included more females, and clonal diversity was possibly underestimated. Regions 160-218 and 743-854 held dominance among vaccine-associated CD4 TCRs, which spanned spike.

Libraries were prepared by immunoSEQ multiplex PCR; TCRdb keeps only in-frame clonotypes and omits some of them. Altogether approximately 170,000 clones are present, just over 90% being singletons, with the ten largest covering roughly 3.8%. Germline assignment: CDR1 ENHRY and CDR2 SYGVKD. The CDR3 has 20 amino acids. Trimming left V 3 bases short and J 3 bases short, with 29 bases between. Comment on this clone: Its antigen is currently unknown.

The chain is built from TRBV10-3 and TRBJ1-1; TRBD1 is a possible D gene (5 bases). The sequencing here drew on peripheral blood, taken on day 0 of AZD1222 vaccination. The TCR comes from an adult in good health. The CDR3 loop reads CAISETPTGGGFTGYTEAFF. The CDR3, as DNA: TGTGCCATCAGTGAAACGCCTACCGGGGGGGGTTTTACGGGGTACACTGAAGCTTTCTTT.